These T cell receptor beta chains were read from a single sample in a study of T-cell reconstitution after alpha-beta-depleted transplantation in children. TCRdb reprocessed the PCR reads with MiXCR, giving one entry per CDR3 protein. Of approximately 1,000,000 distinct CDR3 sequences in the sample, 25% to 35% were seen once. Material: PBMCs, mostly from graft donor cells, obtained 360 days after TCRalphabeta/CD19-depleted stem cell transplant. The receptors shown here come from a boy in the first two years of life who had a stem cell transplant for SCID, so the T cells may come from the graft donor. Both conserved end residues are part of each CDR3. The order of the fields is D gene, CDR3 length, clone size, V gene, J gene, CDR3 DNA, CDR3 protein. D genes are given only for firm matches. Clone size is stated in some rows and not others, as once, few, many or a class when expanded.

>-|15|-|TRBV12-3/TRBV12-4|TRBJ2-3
TGTGCCAGCAGTTCGACAGTCCAACTCACAGATACGCAGTATTTT
CASSSTVQLTDTQYF
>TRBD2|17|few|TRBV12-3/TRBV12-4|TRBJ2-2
TGTGCCAGCAGTTTACCAGGCGGGGGGATGTATACCGGGGAGCTGTTTTTT
CASSLPGGGMYTGELFF
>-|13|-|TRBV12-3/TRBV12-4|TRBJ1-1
TGTGCCAGCAGTTCTCAGCCCGGCGGTGAAGCTTTCTTT
CASSSQPGGEAFF
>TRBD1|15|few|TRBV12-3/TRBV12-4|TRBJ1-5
TGTGCCAGCAGCCTACGACAGGGGTTCAATCAGCCCCAGCATTTT
CASSLRQGFNQPQHF
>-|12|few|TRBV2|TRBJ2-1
TGTGCCAGCAGTGCTAGGAACAATGAGCAGTTCTTC
CASSARNNEQFF
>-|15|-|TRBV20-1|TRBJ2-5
TGCAGTGCTAGAGAGGTCAGCTTGGGAGTGAGGACCCAGTACTTC
CSAREVSLGVRTQYF
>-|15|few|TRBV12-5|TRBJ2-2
TGTGCTAGTGGTTTGGTAAATTCCTGGGACGGGGAGCTGTTTTTT
CASGLVNSWDGELFF
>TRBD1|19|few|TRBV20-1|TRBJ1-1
TGCAGTGCTAGAGGACATTTGGGGACAGGGGCAGTAAGGAACACTGAAGCTTTCTTT
CSARGHLGTGAVRNTEAFF
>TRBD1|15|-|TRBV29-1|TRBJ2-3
TGCAGCGTAACGTACAGGGGTACTAGGACAGATACGCAGTATTTT
CSVTYRGTRTDTQYF
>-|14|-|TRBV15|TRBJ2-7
TGTGCCACCAGCAGAGATTTCGGTAAATACGAGCAGTACTTC
CATSRDFGKYEQYF
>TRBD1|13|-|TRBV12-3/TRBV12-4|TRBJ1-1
TGTGCCAGCATCCGACAGGGAGGTACTGAAGCTTTCTTT
CASIRQGGTEAFF
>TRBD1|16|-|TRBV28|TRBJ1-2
TGTGCCAGCAGCCCTTACAACTCCGACAGGGGCTATGGCTACACCTTC
CASSPYNSDRGYGYTF
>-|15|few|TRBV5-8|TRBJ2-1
TGTGCCAGCAGCTTGGGACGCATGCCTAACAATGAGCAGTTCTTC
CASSLGRMPNNEQFF
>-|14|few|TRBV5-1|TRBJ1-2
TGCGCCAGCAGCAGGCCTGGGACCCGCTATGGCTACACCTTC
CASSRPGTRYGYTF
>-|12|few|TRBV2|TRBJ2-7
TGTGCCAGCAGTGAGACGGACTACGAGCAGTACTTC
CASSETDYEQYF
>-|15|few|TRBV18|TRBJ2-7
TGTGCCAGCTCACCGCCGGACATCTACTCGGGCGAGCAGTACTTC
CASSPPDIYSGEQYF